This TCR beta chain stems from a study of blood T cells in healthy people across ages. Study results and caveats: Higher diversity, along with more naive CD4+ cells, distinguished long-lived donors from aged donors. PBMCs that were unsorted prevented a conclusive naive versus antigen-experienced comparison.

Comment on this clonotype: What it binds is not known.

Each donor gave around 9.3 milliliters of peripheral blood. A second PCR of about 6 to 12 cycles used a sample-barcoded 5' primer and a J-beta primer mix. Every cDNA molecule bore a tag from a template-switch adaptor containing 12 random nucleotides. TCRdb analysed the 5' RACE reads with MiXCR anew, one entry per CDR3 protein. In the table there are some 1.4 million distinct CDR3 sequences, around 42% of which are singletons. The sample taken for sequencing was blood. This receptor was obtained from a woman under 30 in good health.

CDR3 sequence reads: CASSQDDRRFTF. DNA of the CDR3: TGTGCCAGCAGCCAAGATGACCGGCGCTTCACCTTC. The chain has TRBV3-1 and TRBJ1-2; the D is unclear. Trimming stripped 0 bases from V and 13 bases from J, with 12 bases between. This CDR3 has 12 amino acids. The germline V gene has CDR1 LGHDT and CDR2 YNNKEL (reference sequence). The full variable domain, completed using reference TRBV3-1 and TRBJ1-2, is DTAVSQTPKYLVTQMGNDKSIKCEQNLGHDTMYWYKQDSKKFLKIMFSYNNKELIINETVPNRFSPKSPDKAHLNLHINSLELGDSAVYFCASSQDDRRFTFGSGTRLTVV.